This is a list of T cell receptor beta chains from one sample in a study of T cells after yellow fever vaccination. MiXCR, applied by TCRdb to the 5' RACE reads, yields one record per CDR3 protein. The sample shows hundreds of thousands of distinct CDR3 sequences, roughly 14% of them seen only once. The sequencing used PBMCs, collected on the day of the yellow fever booster vaccination. The receptor set was obtained from a man under 40 who received the YFV17D yellow fever vaccine. Both conserved end residues are part of each CDR3. The order of the fields is D gene, CDR3 length, clone size, J gene, V gene, CDR3 protein, CDR3 DNA. D genes are given only for firm matches. The size field is filled for only some rows; it gives once, few, many or a size class.

>NA|16|NA|TRBJ2-3|TRBV7-6
CASSPGATTSTDTQYF
TGTGCCAGCAGCCCCGGAGCTACCACTAGCACAGATACGCAGTATTTT
>TRBD1|16|NA|TRBJ2-2|TRBV20-1
CCARSGTDPGTGELFF
TGCTGTGCTAGATCAGGGACAGATCCGGGCACCGGGGAGCTGTTTTTT
>TRBD2|16|NA|TRBJ2-6|TRBV5-1
CASSISGSRGANVLTF
TGCGCCAGCAGCATTAGCGGGAGTAGAGGGGCCAACGTCCTGACTTTC
>TRBD1|18|few|TRBJ1-1|TRBV6-2/TRBV6-3
CASSSLRGQKNTQMEAFF
TGTGCCAGCAGTTCCCTGAGGGGACAGAAAAACACCCAAATGGAAGCTTTCTTT
>NA|15|few|TRBJ1-5|TRBV3-1
CASSQGGISNQPQHF
TGTGCCAGCAGCCAAGGGGGGATAAGTAATCAGCCCCAGCATTTT
>NA|15|few|TRBJ2-7|TRBV23-1
CASSPPGAEIYEQYF
TGCGCCAGCAGCCCGCCCGGGGCAGAAATCTACGAGCAGTACTTC
>NA|18|NA|TRBJ2-5|TRBV25-1
CASSDSPGRRHTQETQYF
TGTGCCAGCAGTGATTCTCCGGGACGCCGCCATACCCAAGAGACCCAGTACTTC
>TRBD2|13|few|TRBJ2-7|TRBV7-2
CASSRGGTYEQYF
TGTGCCAGCTCGCGGGGGGGGACCTACGAGCAGTACTTC
>NA|17|NA|TRBJ2-3|TRBV15
CATSRDRGGAEWDTQYF
TGTGCCACCAGCAGAGATCGAGGGGGGGCCGAGTGGGATACGCAGTATTTT
>NA|14|few|TRBJ2-5|TRBV27
CASSPTALGETQYF
TGTGCCAGCAGTCCGACAGCCTTGGGGGAGACCCAGTACTTC
>NA|15|few|TRBJ2-3|TRBV12-3/TRBV12-4
CATSAFDIGVDTQYF
TGTGCCACCAGCGCCTTCGACATAGGGGTAGATACGCAGTATTTT
>NA|13|NA|TRBJ2-1|TRBV20-1
CSARFIGNNEQFF
TGCAGTGCTAGATTTATAGGGAACAATGAGCAGTTCTTC
>NA|14|few|TRBJ2-2|TRBV5-1
CASSLSPGAGELFF
TGCGCCAGCAGCTTATCTCCTGGGGCCGGGGAGCTGTTTTTT
>TRBD2|17|NA|TRBJ2-5|TRBV12-3/TRBV12-4
CASSSGTSGRSGETQYF
TGTGCCAGCAGTTCCGGGACTAGCGGGAGGTCGGGGGAGACCCAGTACTTC
>NA|15|few|TRBJ1-5|TRBV5-5
CASSLGTTGNQPQHF
TGTGCCAGCAGCTTGGGGACAACTGGCAATCAGCCCCAGCATTTT
>TRBD1|15|NA|TRBJ2-1|TRBV4-1
CASNLPGQRHNEQFF
TGCGCCAGCAACCTACCGGGACAGCGACACAATGAGCAGTTCTTC
>TRBD2|19|few|TRBJ2-1|TRBV2
CASNGGGRGVSGSYNEQFF
TGTGCCAGCAACGGGGGGGGCAGGGGTGTGAGCGGCAGCTACAATGAGCAGTTCTTC
>TRBD2|17|few|TRBJ2-3|TRBV4-2
CASSQAPSGGGTDTQYF
TGTGCCAGCAGCCAAGCCCCTTCGGGGGGGGGCACAGATACGCAGTATTTT
>NA|13|NA|TRBJ2-7|TRBV7-2
CASRFPMGNEQYF
TGTGCCAGCAGGTTCCCAATGGGGAACGAGCAGTACTTC
>TRBD2|17|few|TRBJ2-1|TRBV20-1
CSAGPEGGRVSYNEQFF
TGCAGTGCTGGACCCGAGGGAGGGAGGGTCTCCTACAATGAGCAGTTCTTC
>NA|15|NA|TRBJ2-4|TRBV29-1
CSGRGVAGAKNIQYF
TGCAGCGGGAGGGGAGTTGCTGGGGCCAAAAACATTCAGTACTTC
>NA|14|NA|TRBJ2-1|TRBV5-1
CASSLAVTGSEQFF
TGCGCCAGCAGCTTGGCTGTCACCGGCTCGGAGCAGTTCTTC
>NA|12|few|TRBJ1-5|TRBV10-3
CAISDPHQPQHF
TGTGCCATCAGTGATCCTCATCAGCCCCAGCATTTT
>NA|11|NA|TRBJ1-1|TRBV20-1
CSARRGPEAFF
TGCAGTGCTAGACGGGGGCCTGAAGCTTTCTTT
>TRBD2|16|NA|TRBJ2-4|TRBV5-1
CASSAAGGSAKNIQYF
TGCGCCAGCAGCGCGGCGGGAGGGTCTGCCAAAAACATTCAGTACTTC
>NA|13|NA|TRBJ2-1|TRBV20-1
CSAQGSSYRGLFF
TGCAGTGCCCAAGGTAGTAGTTATCGGGGTTTGTTCTTC
>NA|13|NA|TRBJ1-1|TRBV6-1
CASSRELNTEAFF
TGTGCCAGCAGTAGAGAGTTAAACACTGAAGCTTTCTTT
>NA|13|NA|TRBJ2-2|TRBV29-1
CSVERENTGELFF
TGCAGCGTTGAACGGGAGAACACCGGGGAGCTGTTTTTT
>NA|17|many|TRBJ2-1|TRBV27
CASRNPSSADSYNEQFF
TGTGCCAGCAGAAATCCCTCTAGCGCTGATTCCTACAATGAGCAGTTCTTC
>NA|15|NA|TRBJ2-3|TRBV19
CATSVFGQTSDTQYF
TGTGCCACTAGCGTATTCGGGCAAACTTCAGATACGCAGTATTTT
>NA|11|NA|TRBJ2-1|TRBV6-2/TRBV6-3
CASSGFYEQFF
TGTGCCAGCAGCGGTTTCTATGAGCAGTTCTTC
>NA|13|NA|TRBJ2-2|TRBV7-2
CASSFLQGSELFF
TGTGCCAGCAGCTTCCTACAGGGATCGGAGCTGTTTTTT
>NA|14|few|TRBJ2-7|TRBV7-9
CASSYTATRYEQYF
TGTGCCAGCAGCTACACAGCGACAAGGTACGAGCAGTACTTC
>NA|19|NA|TRBJ2-5|TRBV29-1
CSVEDRTPPYVRPKETQYF
TGCAGCGTTGAAGATCGGACCCCCCCGTACGTTCGACCGAAAGAGACCCAGTACTTC
>NA|15|few|TRBJ2-7|TRBV27
CASQKSSGSGHEQYF
TGTGCCAGCCAGAAAAGTAGCGGATCGGGGCACGAGCAGTACTTC
>NA|14|NA|TRBJ2-7|TRBV7-2
CASSNDVNNYEQYF
TGTGCCAGCAGCAATGACGTGAACAACTACGAGCAGTACTTC
>NA|11|few|TRBJ2-7|TRBV20-1
CSASTGGEQYF
TGCAGTGCTAGCACCGGCGGGGAGCAGTACTTC
>TRBD1|14|NA|TRBJ2-3|TRBV7-2
CASSLVTGGDTQYF
TGTGCCAGCAGCTTAGTGACAGGGGGAGATACGCAGTATTTT
>TRBD2|16|NA|TRBJ2-4|TRBV7-2
CASSFYPSGNANIQYF
TGTGCCAGCAGCTTTTATCCTAGCGGGAATGCAAACATTCAGTACTTC
>NA|17|few|TRBJ1-2|TRBV4-2
CASSQVVGGSYNYGYTF
TGTGCCAGCAGCCAAGTCGTGGGAGGGAGCTATAACTATGGCTACACCTTC
>NA|13|few|TRBJ2-7|TRBV10-3
CAISDGGAYEQYF
TGTGCCATCAGTGACGGCGGGGCCTACGAGCAGTACTTC